These T cell receptor beta chains were read from a single sample in a study of cytomegalovirus exposure and HLA in healthy donors. Sequencing used immunoSEQ multiplex PCR; TCRdb keeps in-frame clones, though not all of them. This table lists around 100,000 clones. Sequencing input: PBMCs. These receptors came from a man aged 25 to 45 in good health and CMV-seronegative. The CDR3 runs from the conserved cysteine through the conserved F or W. A D gene is named only where the DNA matches it firmly.

D gene,V gene,J gene,CDR3 DNA,CDR3 protein
TRBD1,TRBV5-6,TRBJ1-2,TGTGCCAGCAGCACGGGACAGGGGTACTATGGCTACACCTTC,CASSTGQGYYGYTF
TRBD1,TRBV5-1,TRBJ1-1,TGCGCCAGCAGCGTACAGGGGGCGACCACTGAAGCTTTCTTT,CASSVQGATTEAFF
TRBD1,TRBV7-9,TRBJ1-1,TGTGCCAGCAGCTCCAGACAGGGAAATGGCGTAAACACTGAAGCTTTCTTT,CASSSRQGNGVNTEAFF
NA,TRBV5-1,TRBJ2-1,TGCGCCAGCAGCTTCGCGACAGAATACAATGAGCAGTTCTTC,CASSFATEYNEQFF
NA,TRBV5-1,TRBJ2-7,TGCGCCAGCAAACAACAGGGAAATTCCTACGAGCAGTACTTC,CASKQQGNSYEQYF
NA,TRBV5-4,TRBJ2-5,TGTGCCAGCAGCTTGGGTGCGAGGGCCGGAGAGACCCAGTACTTC,CASSLGARAGETQYF
NA,TRBV9,TRBJ2-2,TGTGCCAGCAGCCTTCAGGGGGGCTCCGGGGAGCTGTTTTTT,CASSLQGGSGELFF
TRBD2,TRBV10-3,TRBJ2-1,TGTGCCATCAGTGAGAGTCTAGCGGGGGGCTACAATGAGCAGTTCTTC,CAISESLAGGYNEQFF
TRBD1,TRBV6-1,TRBJ2-7,TGTGCCAGCAGGATCGGACAGGGGGCCCCCTACGAGCAGTACTTC,CASRIGQGAPYEQYF
NA,TRBV6-1,TRBJ1-2,TGTGCCAGCCCCCCCCCGGGCGGGAACTATGGCTACACCTTC,CASPPPGGNYGYTF